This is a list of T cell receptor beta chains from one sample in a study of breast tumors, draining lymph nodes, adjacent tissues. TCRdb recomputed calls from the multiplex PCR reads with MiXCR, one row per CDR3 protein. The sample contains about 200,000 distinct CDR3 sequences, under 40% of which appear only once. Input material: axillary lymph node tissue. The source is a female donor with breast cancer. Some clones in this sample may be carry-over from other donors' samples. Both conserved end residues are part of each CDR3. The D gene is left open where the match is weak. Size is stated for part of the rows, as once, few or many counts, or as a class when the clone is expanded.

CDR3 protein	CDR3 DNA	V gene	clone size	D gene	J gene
CSYRGRAGELFF	TGCAGTTACAGGGGGCGCGCCGGGGAGCTGTTTTTT	TRBV20-1	-	TRBD1	TRBJ2-2
CASEASGASYEQYF	TGTGCCAGCGAGGCTAGCGGGGCCTCCTACGAGCAGTACTTC	TRBV25-1	-	TRBD2	TRBJ2-7
CASSQEPRLAGGHNEQFF	TGCGCCAGCAGCCAAGAGCCCCGACTAGCGGGGGGGCATAATGAGCAGTTCTTC	TRBV4-3	-	TRBD2	TRBJ2-1
CAWSAARRTEHYSNQPQHF	TGTGCCTGGAGTGCAGCGCGGCGGACAGAGCATTATAGCAATCAGCCCCAGCATTTT	TRBV30	few	-	TRBJ1-5
CASRFSGETQYF	TGTGCCAGCCGGTTCAGTGGAGAGACCCAGTACTTC	TRBV6-6	many	-	TRBJ2-5
CASSSDRGPYNEQFF	TGTGCCAGCAGCTCGGACAGGGGTCCCTACAATGAGCAGTTCTTC	TRBV11-3	few	TRBD1	TRBJ2-1
CSAKGWGLHNEQFF	TGCAGTGCTAAGGGGTGGGGGCTACACAATGAGCAGTTCTTC	TRBV20-1	many	-	TRBJ2-1
CASSLARQGNNEQFF	TGTGCCAGCAGCTTAGCGCGGCAGGGGAACAATGAGCAGTTCTTC	TRBV7-8	many	-	TRBJ2-1
CASSPYGTSTEAFF	TGTGCCAGCAGCCCGTATGGGACTAGCACTGAAGCTTTCTTT	TRBV3-1	-	-	TRBJ1-1
CASTTPAKGYTF	TGTGCCAGCACCACCCCAGCGAAAGGCTACACCTTC	TRBV6-2/TRBV6-3	few	-	TRBJ1-2
CASSLWGAKDYGYTF	TGTGCCAGCAGCCTCTGGGGGGCTAAGGACTATGGCTACACCTTC	TRBV3-1	few	-	TRBJ1-2
CASSRPRTGGFIDEQYF	TGTGCCAGCAGTCGACCCCGAACAGGGGGGTTTATCGACGAGCAGTACTTC	TRBV6-5	-	TRBD1	TRBJ2-7
CASSRRGVETQYF	TGTGCCAGTAGCAGGAGAGGGGTAGAGACCCAGTACTTC	TRBV19	many	-	TRBJ2-5
CSARPAGGLASGELFF	TGCAGTGCTAGACCCGCAGGGGGGCTAGCAAGCGGGGAGCTGTTTTTT	TRBV20-1	many	-	TRBJ2-2
CASSLSLGGGFYEQYF	TGTGCCAGCAGTTTATCGTTAGGCGGGGGCTTCTACGAGCAGTACTTC	TRBV6-1	few	-	TRBJ2-7
CASSFAPSLVSEGTDTQYF	TGTGCCAGCAGCTTCGCCCCATCGTTGGTTAGCGAGGGGACAGATACGCAGTATTTT	TRBV5-6	many	-	TRBJ2-3
CASNFSPSGNTIYF	TGTGCCAGTAATTTCAGCCCCTCTGGAAACACCATATATTTT	TRBV19	many	-	TRBJ1-3
CASSLGTGGYTGELFF	TGTGCCAGCAGCCTAGGGACAGGGGGCTACACCGGGGAGCTGTTTTTT	TRBV5-1	many	TRBD1	TRBJ2-2
CSATGASGRDNEQFF	TGCAGTGCTACGGGGGCTAGCGGGAGGGACAATGAGCAGTTCTTC	TRBV20-1	many	TRBD2	TRBJ2-1
CASSRLTSGSHDEQFF	TGTGCCAGCAGCCGACTGACTAGCGGGAGCCATGATGAGCAGTTCTTC	TRBV7-3	many	TRBD2	TRBJ2-1
CASSFSGTGGYNEKLFF	TGCGCCAGCAGCTTTTCCGGGACAGGGGGATACAATGAAAAACTGTTTTTT	TRBV5-1	-	TRBD1	TRBJ1-4
CASSFYICSARGRGSYNSPLHF	-	TRBV5-6	-	-	TRBJ1-6
CASSGPVTGEGYTF	TGTGCCAGCAGCGGCCCCGTCACAGGGGAGGGCTACACCTTC	TRBV9	once	TRBD1	TRBJ1-2
CASSQEVAGSTDTQHF	TGTGCCAGCAGCCAAGAAGTAGCGGGGAGCACAGATACGCAGCATTTT	TRBV14	few	-	TRBJ1-5
CSARPLQGTSNEKLFF	TGCAGTGCTAGACCACTACAGGGGACATCTAATGAAAAACTGTTTTTT	TRBV20-1	many	TRBD1	TRBJ1-4
CASSLARSGVDTQYF	TGTGCCAGCAGCTTAGCGCGGTCAGGGGTGGATACGCAGTATTTT	TRBV7-9	many	-	TRBJ2-3
CAISEPRTGGTTNEKLFF	TGTGCCATCAGTGAGCCTAGGACAGGGGGAACAACTAATGAAAAACTGTTTTTT	TRBV10-3	-	TRBD1	TRBJ1-4
CASSSGQSGNTIYF	TGCGCCAGCAGCTCGGGACAGAGCGGAAACACCATATATTTT	TRBV5-1	many	TRBD1	TRBJ1-3
CSASGTGAIRSTEAFF	TGCAGTGCTAGCGGGACAGGGGCTATTAGAAGCACTGAAGCTTTCTTT	TRBV20-1	-	TRBD1	TRBJ1-1
CASSSPSRSGNTIYF	TGTGCCAGCAGTTCTCCCAGTCGCTCTGGAAACACCATATATTTT	TRBV6-2/TRBV6-3	few	-	TRBJ1-3
CASSYPGQLKDHNSYNEQFF	TGTGCCAGCAGTTACCCGGGGCAGCTGAAGGACCACAACTCCTACAATGAGCAGTTCTTC	TRBV6-2/TRBV6-3	-	-	TRBJ2-1
CASRRTDEQYF	TGTGCCAGCAGACGGACGGACGAGCAGTACTTC	TRBV11-2	many	-	TRBJ2-7
CASSLVWGAYNEQFF	TGTGCCAGCAGCTTGGTCTGGGGGGCCTACAATGAGCAGTTCTTC	TRBV5-6	-	-	TRBJ2-1
CASSLVGAGLRNQPQHF	TGTGCCAGCAGCTTAGTGGGGGCGGGTCTCCGCAATCAGCCCCAGCATTTT	TRBV7-2	many	-	TRBJ1-5
CASRARGLAGLGTDTQYF	TGTGCCAGCAGGGCAAGGGGACTAGCGGGGCTCGGCACAGATACGCAGTATTTT	TRBV27	-	TRBD2	TRBJ2-3
CAWSRDRAISGANVLTF	TGTGCCTGGAGTAGGGACAGGGCTATCTCTGGGGCCAACGTCCTGACTTTC	TRBV30	many	TRBD1	TRBJ2-6
CASSYKGGNNEKLFF	TGTGCCAGCAGTTACAAGGGGGGCAATAATGAAAAACTGTTTTTT	TRBV6-5	many	-	TRBJ1-4
CASSHSKSVAGNTGELFF	TGTGCCAGCAGTCACTCGAAATCGGTAGCGGGAAACACCGGGGAGCTGTTTTTT	TRBV6-6	-	TRBD2	TRBJ2-2
CASSAPGSETQYF	TGTGCCAGCAGTGCTCCGGGTTCAGAGACCCAGTACTTC	TRBV6-1	many	-	TRBJ2-5
CASSFKGQGLDRSYNEQFF	TGTGCCAGCAGCTTCAAGGGACAGGGTTTAGACCGCTCCTACAATGAGCAGTTCTTC	TRBV5-6	-	TRBD1	TRBJ2-1
CASSVLGYGYTF	TGTGCCAGCAGCGTACTGGGTTATGGCTACACCTTC	TRBV9	-	-	TRBJ1-2
CASRRRTSNTGELFF	TGTGCCAGCAGACGGAGGACTAGTAACACCGGGGAGCTGTTTTTT	TRBV7-2	-	TRBD2	TRBJ2-2
CSATPSYGQAMGYTF	TGCAGTGCCACCCCCTCATATGGACAGGCTATGGGCTACACCTTC	TRBV20-1	-	TRBD1	TRBJ1-2